This is a list of T cell receptor beta chains from one sample in a study of metastatic and nonmetastatic thyroid tumors. TCRdb re-analyzed the PCR reads through MiXCR. The table records about 7,000 clones, around 20% of them present only once. The source material was adjacent normal tissue. These receptors originate from a female donor with papillary thyroid cancer or a benign thyroid nodule (not recorded which). Some clones in this sample may be carry-over from other donors' samples. Each CDR3 is given with its conserved first and last residue. D genes are given only for firm matches. Clone size appears in some rows only: once, few, many, or a class for an expanded clone.

J | D | size | V | DNA | CDR3
TRBJ1-2 | . | . | TRBV9 | TGTGCCAGCAGCGCCCAGGGGAACTATGGCTACACCTTC | CASSAQGNYGYTF
TRBJ2-7 | . | medium-sized | TRBV11-2 | TGTGCCAGCAGCTTACTGGCTAGGGGGGGAACCTACGAGCAGTACTTC | CASSLLARGGTYEQYF
TRBJ2-7 | . | many | TRBV6-6 | TGTGCCAGCAGTTACTCGAAGATACCTCACGAGCAGTACTTC | CASSYSKIPHEQYF
TRBJ1-1 | . | . | TRBV28 | TGTGCCAGCCAAGACGGACAGCCAGGGGAAGCTTTCTTT | CASQDGQPGEAFF
TRBJ2-7 | TRBD1 | . | TRBV6-5 | TGTGCCAGCAGTTACTCGGACAGGTGTCACGAGCAGTACTTC | CASSYSDRCHEQYF
TRBJ2-3 | . | medium-sized | TRBV11-2 | TGTGCCAGCAGCTTAGATCTAGCCCGTTTCACAGATACGCAGTATTTT | CASSLDLARFTDTQYF
TRBJ2-3 | TRBD2 | medium-sized | TRBV6-1 | TGTGCCAGCAGCCCTCTAGCGGGGGGCACAGATACGCAGTATTTT | CASSPLAGGTDTQYF
TRBJ1-2 | . | medium-sized | TRBV6-1 | TGTGCCAGCAGTTCCGTTGGGGGAAGTGGGTATGGCTACACCTTC | CASSSVGGSGYGYTF
TRBJ1-1 | TRBD1 | few | TRBV24-1 | TGTGCCACCAGGACAGGGGGCAGAGACACTGAAGCTTTCTTT | CATRTGGRDTEAFF
TRBJ1-3 | . | medium-sized | TRBV6-8 | TGTGCCAGCACCGGGGGCGCCCTGTTCTCTGGAAACACCATATATTTT | CASTGGALFSGNTIYF
TRBJ2-1 | TRBD2 | medium-sized | TRBV6-6 | TGTGCCAGCAGTTTTGGGGTACTAGCGGGGTACAATGAGCAGTTCTTC | CASSFGVLAGYNEQFF
TRBJ2-7 | TRBD1 | many | TRBV29-1 | TGCAGCGTTGGGGACAGCCTCTCCTACGAGCAGTACTTC | CSVGDSLSYEQYF